This T cell receptor beta chain was obtained from a study of T cells in Graves' hyperthyroidism and ophthalmopathy. Trimming pared 1 base from V and 4 bases from J, leaving 6 bases between. The CDR3 is 13 residues long. Germline loops: CDR1 SGHVS, CDR2 FQNEAQ. Amplified regions were TCR beta CDR3 sequences from RNA transcripts. Carried out on the TCR CDR3, a first-round RT-PCR used the HTBI primer set. Each CDR3 protein is one row after TCRdb ran MiXCR on the multiplex PCR reads. The table records 500,000 to 600,000 distinct CDR3 sequences, 46% of them present only once. The chain joins TRBV7-8 to TRBJ2-3, with D unresolved. The clonotype originates from an adult woman with Graves' disease, either hyperthyroidism or ophthalmopathy (not recorded which). Input material: peripheral blood or thyroid tissue (not recorded which). Here the CDR3 reads CASSLGDPDTQYF. The CDR3 DNA reads TGTGCCAGCAGCTTAGGGGATCCAGATACGCAGTATTTT.